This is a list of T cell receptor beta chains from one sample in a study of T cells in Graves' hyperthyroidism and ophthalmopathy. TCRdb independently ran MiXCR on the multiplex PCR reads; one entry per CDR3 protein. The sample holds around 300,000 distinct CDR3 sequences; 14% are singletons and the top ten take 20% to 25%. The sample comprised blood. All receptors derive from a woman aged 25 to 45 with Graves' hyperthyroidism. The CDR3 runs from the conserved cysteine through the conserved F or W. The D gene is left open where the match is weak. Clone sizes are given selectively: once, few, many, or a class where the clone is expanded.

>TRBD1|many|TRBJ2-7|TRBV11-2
TGTGCCAGCAGCCCGGACAGGGAGCAGTACTTC
CASSPDREQYF
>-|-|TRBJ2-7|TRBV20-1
TGCAGTGCTAGAAGGGACAATGGCTACGAGCAGTACTTC
CSARRDNGYEQYF
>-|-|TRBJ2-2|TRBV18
TGTGCCAGCTCAGCTCAAGCCGGGGGTGGAGCCGGGGAGCTGTTTTTT
CASSAQAGGGAGELFF
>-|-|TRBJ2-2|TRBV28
TGTGCCAGCAGTTCTTTGGATCTTACTAACACCGGGGAGCTGTTTTTT
CASSSLDLTNTGELFF
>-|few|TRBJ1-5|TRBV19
TGTGCCAGTAGTACCGGAGGAGGGGGGACAAAGCCCCAGCATTTT
CASSTGGGGTKPQHF
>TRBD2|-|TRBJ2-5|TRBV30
TGTGCCTGGGATGCCGGGACTAGCGGGAGTTCGTGGGAGACCCAGTACTTC
CAWDAGTSGSSWETQYF
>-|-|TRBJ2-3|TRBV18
TGTGCCAGCTCACCGCTCCGGCGGGTCACAGATACGCAGTATTTT
CASSPLRRVTDTQYF
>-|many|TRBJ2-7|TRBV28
TGTGCCAGCAAACTCGGCCTAGGGGGTTGGAGTTACGAGCAGTACTTC
CASKLGLGGWSYEQYF
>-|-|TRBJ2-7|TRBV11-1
TGTGCCAGCAGCTTAGGGGGGCTTCGCTCCTACGAGCAGTACTTC
CASSLGGLRSYEQYF
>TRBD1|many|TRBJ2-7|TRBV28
TGTGCCAGCAGTTTGGGACAGGTCTACGAGCAGTACTTC
CASSLGQVYEQYF
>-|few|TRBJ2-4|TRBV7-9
TGTGCCAGCAGCTTACCTCCGGGGGAGTCAGCCAAAAACATTCAGTACTTC
CASSLPPGESAKNIQYF
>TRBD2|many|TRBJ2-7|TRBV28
TGTGCCAGCAATGTAGCGGGAGTGGCCTACGAGCAGTACTTC
CASNVAGVAYEQYF
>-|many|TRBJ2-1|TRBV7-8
TGTGCCAGCAGCTTAGCAGCCAAGGATGAGCAGTTCTTC
CASSLAAKDEQFF
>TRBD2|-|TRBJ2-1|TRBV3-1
TGTGCCAGCAGCCCCACGATCCGACTAAGCGGGAGTGTCGATGAGCAGTTCTTC
CASSPTIRLSGSVDEQFF
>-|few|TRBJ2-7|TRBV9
TGTGCCAGCAGCGTAGGGGTAGGGGGGACCCTCTCCTACGAGCAGTACTTC
CASSVGVGGTLSYEQYF
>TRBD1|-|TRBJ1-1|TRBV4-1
TGCGCCAGCAGCCTTCCGGGACAGGGGACTGAAGCTTTCTTT
CASSLPGQGTEAFF
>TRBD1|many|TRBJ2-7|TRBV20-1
TGCAGTGCAACTCCGGGACAGATCTCCTACGAGCAGTACTTC
CSATPGQISYEQYF
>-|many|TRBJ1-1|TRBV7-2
TGTGCCAGCAGCTTACGTGCAGGGTCGGCTTTCTTT
CASSLRAGSAFF
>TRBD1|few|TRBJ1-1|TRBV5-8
TGTGCCAGCAGCTTGGACAGGGGGGGAGCTTTCTTT
CASSLDRGGAFF
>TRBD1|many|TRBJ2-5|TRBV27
TGTGCCAGCAGTTTAGGGACAGGCAAAGAGACCCAGTACTTC
CASSLGTGKETQYF
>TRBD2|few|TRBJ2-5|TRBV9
TGTGCCAGCAGCGATGAAATTAGCGGGAGGGACCAAGAGACCCAGTACTTC
CASSDEISGRDQETQYF
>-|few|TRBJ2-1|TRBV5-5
TGTGCCAGCAGCTGGGGAGGAGGGGCCCATGAGCAGTTCTTC
CASSWGGGAHEQFF
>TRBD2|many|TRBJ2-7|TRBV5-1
TGCGCCAGCAGCTCAAGGGCGGGTGGGACTAGCGGCCACGAGCAGTACTTC
CASSSRAGGTSGHEQYF
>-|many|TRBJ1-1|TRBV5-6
TGTGCCAGCAGCCATGGGAACACTGAAGCTTTCTTT
CASSHGNTEAFF
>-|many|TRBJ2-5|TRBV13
TGTGCCAGCAGCCAGGGGCACCAAGAGACCCAGTACTTC
CASSQGHQETQYF
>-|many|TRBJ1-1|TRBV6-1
TGTGCCAGCAGTGAAGCGGCCCGTGGGTCTGAAGCTTTCTTT
CASSEAARGSEAFF
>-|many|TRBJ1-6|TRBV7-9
TGTGCCAGCAGCTTCTCCTCACCCCGTTCACCCCTCCACTTT
CASSFSSPRSPLHF
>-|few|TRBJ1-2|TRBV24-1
TGTGCCACCAGTGATTCCGGGAATCCTGGCTATGGCTACACCTTC
CATSDSGNPGYGYTF
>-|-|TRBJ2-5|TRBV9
TGTGCCAGCAGCGTATCTGTCCTCGGGGAGACCCAGTACTTC
CASSVSVLGETQYF
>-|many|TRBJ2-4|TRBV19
TGTGCCAGTAGTGGTGGGGCGGTAGCCAAAAACATTCAGTACTTC
CASSGGAVAKNIQYF
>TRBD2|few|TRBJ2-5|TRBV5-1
TGCGCCAGCAGCTTGGTGGCGGGAGGGCAGGAGACCCAGTACTTC
CASSLVAGGQETQYF
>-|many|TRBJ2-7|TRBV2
TGTGCCAGCAGTGATTCGGGTGCCTACGAGCAGTACTTC
CASSDSGAYEQYF
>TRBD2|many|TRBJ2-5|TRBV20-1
TGCAGTGCTAGAGACCCTCTAGCGGGAGGGGAGACCCAGTACTTC
CSARDPLAGGETQYF
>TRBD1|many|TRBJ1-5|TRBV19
TGTGCCAGTAGTTTTACAGGGGCAGCGGTTCAGCCCCAGCATTTT
CASSFTGAAVQPQHF
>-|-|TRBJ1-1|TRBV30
TGTGCCTGGAATTGGGGTGCGGGGGACACTGAAGCTTTCTTT
CAWNWGAGDTEAFF
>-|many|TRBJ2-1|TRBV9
TGTGCCAGCAGCGTAGACAGGGCGGCCTACAATGAGCAGTTCTTC
CASSVDRAAYNEQFF
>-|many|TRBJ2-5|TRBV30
TGTGCCTGGAGTCCCGGGACTCCGGGGACCCAGTACTTC
CAWSPGTPGTQYF